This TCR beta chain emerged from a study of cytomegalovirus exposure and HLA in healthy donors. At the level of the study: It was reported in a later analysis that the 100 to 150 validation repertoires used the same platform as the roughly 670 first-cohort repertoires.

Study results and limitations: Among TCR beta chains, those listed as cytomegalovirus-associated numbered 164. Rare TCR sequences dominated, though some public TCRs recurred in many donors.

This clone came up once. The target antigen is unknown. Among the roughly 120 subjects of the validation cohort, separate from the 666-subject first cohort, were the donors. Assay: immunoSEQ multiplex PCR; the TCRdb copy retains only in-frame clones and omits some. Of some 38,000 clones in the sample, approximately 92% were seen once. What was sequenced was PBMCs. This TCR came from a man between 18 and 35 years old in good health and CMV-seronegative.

CDR3 in DNA: TGCAGTGCTAGAGATCTGGAGACCCAGTACTTC. Protein sequence: CSARDLETQYF. The genes are TRBV20-1 and TRBJ2-5; D is uncertain. Germline lookup yields CDR1 DFQATT and CDR2 SNEGSKA (reference sequence). This CDR3 region has 11 residues. Trimming removed 0 bases from V and 5 bases from J, with 4 bases in between.